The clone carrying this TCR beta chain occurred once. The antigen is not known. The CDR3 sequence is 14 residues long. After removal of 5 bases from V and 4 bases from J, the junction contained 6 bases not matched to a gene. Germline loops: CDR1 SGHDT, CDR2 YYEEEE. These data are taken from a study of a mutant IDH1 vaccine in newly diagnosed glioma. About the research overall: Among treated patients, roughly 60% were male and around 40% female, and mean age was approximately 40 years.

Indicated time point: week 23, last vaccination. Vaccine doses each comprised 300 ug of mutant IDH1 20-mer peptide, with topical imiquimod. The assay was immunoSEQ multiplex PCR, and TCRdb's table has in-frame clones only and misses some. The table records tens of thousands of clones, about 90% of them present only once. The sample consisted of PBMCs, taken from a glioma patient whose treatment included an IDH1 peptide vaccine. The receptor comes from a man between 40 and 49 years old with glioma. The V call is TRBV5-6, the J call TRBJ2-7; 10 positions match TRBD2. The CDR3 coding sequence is TGTGCCAGCAGTTGGGCTAGCGGGAGTTACGAGCAGTACTTC. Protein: CASSWASGSYEQYF.